The present T cell receptor beta chain was sequenced within a study of cytomegalovirus exposure and HLA in healthy donors. Germline CDR1 MNHNS, CDR2 SASEGT. The CDR3 covers 15 residues. V lost 2 bases, J lost 0 bases, and 10 bases lay in between. Sequencing used immunoSEQ multiplex PCR; TCRdb keeps in-frame clones, though not all of them. The data contain nearly 200,000 clones, 65% to 90% of them singletons. Sequencing was performed on PBMCs. The sequence was obtained from a woman aged 25 to 45 in good health and CMV-seropositive. This rearrangement joins TRBV6-1 to TRBJ1-2; D gene ambiguous. The chain's CDR3 is CASSESVAPNYGYTF. The CDR3 DNA is TGTGCCAGCAGTGAATCGGTTGCTCCTAACTATGGCTACACCTTC.